This TCR beta chain was recovered during a study of T cells in localized non-small cell lung cancer. Broader study findings: Higher blood T cell density went with longer overall survival. Sequence data derive from only one tumor region, so heterogeneity remains possible. Of the tissues analyzed, uninvolved adjacent lung showed maximal T cell clonality, greater than tumor.

Measured with immunoSEQ multiplex PCR; TCRdb has only the in-frame clones, and not every one. The sample consists of 50,000 to 55,000 clones, around nine tenths of them appearing once. The CDR3 length is 13 residues. Germline trimming cut 10 bases from V and 8 bases from J; bases unmatched to any gene: 11. Germline V gene lookup returns CDR1 MNHNY and CDR2 SVGAGI (reference sequence). Remarks on this clone: The antigen remains unidentified.

The specimen comprised PBMCs, sampled before any cancer treatment. The clonotype originates from a female donor with stage II lung adenocarcinoma. This sequence joins TRBV6-6 and TRBJ1-1; 9 bases line up with TRBD1. The CDR3 loop is CATRARDRAEAFF. The CDR3, as DNA: TGTGCCACCCGCGCCCGGGACAGGGCCGAAGCTTTCTTT.